The clone carrying this TCR beta chain occurred a few times. The antigen is unknown. Tagging with unique molecular identifiers was a feature of the TCR beta cDNA libraries. There were roughly 0.85 to 11 million T cells, and about half a million cDNA molecules came from them. MiXCR, applied by TCRdb to the PCR reads, yields one record per CDR3 protein. The table has 750,000 to 950,000 distinct CDR3 sequences, around 50% seen once. The data are from a study of post-analysis software for immune sequencing data. The overall study: Multiple sclerosis in the patients followed relapsing-remitting, secondary progressive and progressive-relapsing courses. Study-wide results and limits: For normalized Chao1 diversity, multiple sclerosis patients scored significantly lower than controls did. Co-batched samples clustered tightly together by F measure. Among four to six TRBV segments more frequent in patients than controls were TRBV5-6, TRBV5-1 and TRBV20-1.

V was trimmed by 2 bases and J by 7 bases, leaving 8 bases between them. The CDR3 loop spans 11 amino acids. The germline CDR1 and CDR2 sequences are SQVTM and ANQGSEA. The sample comprised blood. This TCR came from a girl between 10 and 17 years old with multiple sclerosis. The chain joins TRBV29-1 to TRBJ1-1; D is unclear. CDR3 sequence: CSVELPREAFF. CDR3 nucleotides: TGCAGCGTTGAATTGCCGCGTGAAGCTTTCTTT. Filled out from reference TRBV29-1 and TRBJ1-1, the complete variable domain reads SAVISQKPSRDICQRGTSLTIQCQVDSQVTMMFWYRQQPGQSLTLIATANQGSEATYESGFVIDKFPISRPNLTFSTLTVSNMSPEDSSIYLCSVELPREAFFGQGTRLTVV.